This T cell receptor beta chain was captured by sequencing in a study of T cells after yellow fever vaccination. As for the study in general: It was SMART-Seq v4 Ultra Low Input that prepared the fractions with low cell numbers.

General study results and limits: Though it reached lower strength, the secondary response hit its peak faster, day 5 versus 15.

TCRdb used MiXCR to reprocess the 5' RACE reads, holding one entry per CDR3 protein. Seen here are some 220,000 distinct CDR3 sequences, under 3.5% observed once, and the top ten hold approximately 3.5%. Germline CDR1 MRHNA, CDR2 SNTAGT. This CDR3 spans 13 amino acids. Trimming took 5 bases from V and 4 from J, leaving 11 bases between them. As to this clonotype: Its antigen is as yet unknown.

The TCR originated in a man aged 18 to 29 who received the YFV17D yellow fever vaccine. Sample: CD4+ T cells sorted from PBMCs, taken 10 days after the yellow fever booster vaccination. V and J are TRBV6-4 and TRBJ1-1; D is ambiguous. Here the CDR3 DNA reads TGTGCCAGCAGTCAAGCGGTGGGCACTGAAGCTTTCTTT. The encoded protein is CASSQAVGTEAFF.